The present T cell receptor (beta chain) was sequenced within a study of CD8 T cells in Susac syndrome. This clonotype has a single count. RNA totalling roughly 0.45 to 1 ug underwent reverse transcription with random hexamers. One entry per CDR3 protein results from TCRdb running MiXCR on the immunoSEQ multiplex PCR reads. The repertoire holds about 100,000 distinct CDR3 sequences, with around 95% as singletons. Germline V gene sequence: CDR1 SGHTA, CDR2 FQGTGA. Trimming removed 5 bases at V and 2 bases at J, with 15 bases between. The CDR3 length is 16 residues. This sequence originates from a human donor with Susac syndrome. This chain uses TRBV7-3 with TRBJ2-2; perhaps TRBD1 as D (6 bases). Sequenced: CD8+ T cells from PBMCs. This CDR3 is CASSEIGGSNTGELFF. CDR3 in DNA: TGTGCCAGCAGCGAGATAGGGGGTTCTAACACCGGGGAGCTGTTTTTT.